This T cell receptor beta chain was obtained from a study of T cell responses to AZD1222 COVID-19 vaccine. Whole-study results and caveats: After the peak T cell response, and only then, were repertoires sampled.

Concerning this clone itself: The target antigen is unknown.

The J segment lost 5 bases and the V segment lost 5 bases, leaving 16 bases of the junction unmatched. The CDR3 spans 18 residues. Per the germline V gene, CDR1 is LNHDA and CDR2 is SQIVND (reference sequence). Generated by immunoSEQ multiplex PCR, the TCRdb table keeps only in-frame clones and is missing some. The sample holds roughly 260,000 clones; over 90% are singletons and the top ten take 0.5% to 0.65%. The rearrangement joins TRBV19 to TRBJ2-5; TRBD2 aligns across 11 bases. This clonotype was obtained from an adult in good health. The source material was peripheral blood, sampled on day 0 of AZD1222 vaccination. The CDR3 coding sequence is TGTGCCAGTAGTCCGAAACCCCAGGCTAGCGGGAGGAGGGAGACCCAGTACTTC. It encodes CASSPKPQASGRRETQYF.